This T cell receptor (beta chain) is drawn from a study of T cells in Graves' hyperthyroidism and ophthalmopathy (dated 2019 in TCRdb). With regard to the full study: Peripheral blood samples were taken at the time of initial diagnosis, prior to any treatment. After blood sampling, hyperthyroidism patients were treated with methimazole at a starting dose of 30 mg daily, and ophthalmopathy patients were treated with high-dose intravenous methylprednisolone. The paper reports TCR Vbeta CDR3 sequencing of over 130 peripheral blood samples: around 45 ophthalmopathy, around 80 hyperthyroidism and approximately 17 progressor patients. For training and testing, the 100 or so patients in the discovery cohort were randomly divided in a 7:3 ratio. The study also compared thyroid tissue and blood T-cell repertoires from about 6 Graves' hyperthyroidism patients. TCR V-J signatures able to tell the groups apart were searched for in a discovery cohort of about a hundred patients, of whom around 43 had Graves' ophthalmopathy and roughly 57 had stable Graves' hyperthyroidism. An independent validation cohort of fewer than 20 hyperthyroidism patients and about 16 patients who later progressed to ophthalmopathy tested prospective prediction of ophthalmopathy.

TCR beta CDR3 regions were amplified from RNA transcripts. A first-round RT-PCR of the TCR CDR3 used the HTBI primer set with the Qiagen OneStep RT-PCR kit. Libraries were constructed in a second round of multiplex PCR, after which size selection and purification were carried out. The libraries were sequenced on an Illumina HiSeq2000 using paired-end 100 bp reads. The study's processing was this. SOAPnuke was used to process the raw data, throwing out any read that contained adapters or uncalled bases, had a mean Phred below 15, or lacked an exact constant-primer or identifier match. High-quality paired reads were merged using COPE v1.2.5, and each unique nucleotide sequence was defined as a clonotype. Clonotypes were aligned to IMGT TRBV, TRBD and TRBJ reference segments using MiTCR v1.1. The analysis was restricted to V-J combinations with a frequency above 0.0001, which together covered 99% to 99.2% of the repertoires. The TCS score was defined as the ratio of F50 (clonal expansion) to E x V (chaos), calculated using BLOSUM62-based TCRdist between CDR3 peptides within each V-J. Welch's t-statistics and random forest reduced roughly 530 V-J features to 10 to 15, which were used in a naive Bayes classifier (R e1071). TCRdb applied fastp at Q25 and MiXCR to the public reads, then kept only in-frame beta chains. Each CDR3 protein gets just one entry, which takes the most common genes and DNA from the rows behind it. The V and J calls and clone size come from TCRdb's table, not from the authors' own analysis. In all, the sample holds under 250,000 distinct CDR3 sequences, and less than 20% of those were seen once. The ten largest clones capture about 56% of the sample.

With respect to this clonotype: Its binding antigen is unknown. No base-level quality is on record; no much larger clone is a single base apart.

The full study reports these points: Most expanded thyroid clonotypes (frequency above 0.001) were also found in blood, which suggests that blood repertoires may mirror thyroid immune responses. Ophthalmopathy was separated from stable hyperthyroidism by a 13 V-J signature model, with 87.88% sensitivity and about 81% specificity obtained in cross-validation and 80%/75% obtained in testing. In validation, the model predicted progression to ophthalmopathy with just under 71% sensitivity and 72.22% specificity, a median of 6.5 months before onset. Sample size was not statistically predetermined, and investigators were not blinded to group allocation.

A patient counted as having stable Graves' hyperthyroidism if no progression to ophthalmopathy occurred over 18 months of follow-up. The hyperthyroidism patients were between 18 and 65 years old and newly diagnosed, with a disease duration of less than 2 months. Exclusion was applied to patients with uncontrolled infections, other autoimmune diseases, pregnancy or lactation. Diagnoses were established on the basis of clinical symptoms, serum thyroxine and TRAb, thyroid ultrasound, and orbital computed tomography. Ficoll-Paque density gradient centrifugation was used to isolate PBMCs from about 9 ml of fresh peripheral blood. Total RNA was extracted with Trizol reagent, and quality was checked on an Agilent 2100 Bioanalyzer. The germline V gene specifies MNHNS as CDR1 and SASEGT as CDR2. There are 14 amino acids in the CDR3, from cysteine to phenylalanine inclusive. Of all the DNA, just the CDR3 is kept, 42 bases in frame from base 1. V has 6 bases trimmed and J has 2 bases trimmed; junction bases matching no gene number 3.

Source material: blood. This sequence originates from a woman aged 50 to 65 with Graves' hyperthyroidism. The chain was built from TRBV6-1 and TRBJ1-2, and 10 bases in between align with TRBD1. CDR3 region: CASRGDRGNYGYTF. The bases are TGTGCCAGCAGGGGGGACAGGGGCAACTATGGCTACACCTTC.